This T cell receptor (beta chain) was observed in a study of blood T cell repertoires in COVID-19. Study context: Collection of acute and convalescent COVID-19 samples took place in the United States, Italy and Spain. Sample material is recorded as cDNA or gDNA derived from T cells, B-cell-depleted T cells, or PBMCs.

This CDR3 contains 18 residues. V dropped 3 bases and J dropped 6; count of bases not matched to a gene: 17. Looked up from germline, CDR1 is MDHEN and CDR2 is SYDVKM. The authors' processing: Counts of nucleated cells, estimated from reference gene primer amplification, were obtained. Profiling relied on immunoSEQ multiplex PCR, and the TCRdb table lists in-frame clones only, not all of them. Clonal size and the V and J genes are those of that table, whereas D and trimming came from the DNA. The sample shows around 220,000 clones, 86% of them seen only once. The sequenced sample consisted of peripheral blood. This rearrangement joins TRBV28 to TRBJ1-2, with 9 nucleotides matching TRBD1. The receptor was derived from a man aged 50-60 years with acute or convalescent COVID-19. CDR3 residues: CASSFVGKRSDRGNGYTF. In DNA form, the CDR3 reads TGTGCCAGCAGTTTTGTGGGCAAACGATCTGACAGGGGGAATGGCTACACCTTC.